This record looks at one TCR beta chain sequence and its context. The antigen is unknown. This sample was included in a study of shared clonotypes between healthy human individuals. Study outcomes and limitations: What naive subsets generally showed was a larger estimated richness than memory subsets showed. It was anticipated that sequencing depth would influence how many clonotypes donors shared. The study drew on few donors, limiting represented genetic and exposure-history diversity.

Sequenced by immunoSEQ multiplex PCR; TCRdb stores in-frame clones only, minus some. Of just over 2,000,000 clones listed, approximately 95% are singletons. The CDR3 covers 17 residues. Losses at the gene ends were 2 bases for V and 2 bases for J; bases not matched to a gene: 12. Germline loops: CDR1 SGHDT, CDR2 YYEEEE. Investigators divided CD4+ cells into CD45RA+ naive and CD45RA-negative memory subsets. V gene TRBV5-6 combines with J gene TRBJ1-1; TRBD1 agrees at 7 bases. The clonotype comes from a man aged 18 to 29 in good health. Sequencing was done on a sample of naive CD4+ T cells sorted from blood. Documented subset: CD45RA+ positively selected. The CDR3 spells CASSFGPGTVINTEAFF. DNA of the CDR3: TGTGCCAGCAGCTTTGGCCCCGGGACAGTGATCAACACTGAAGCTTTCTTT.